Presented here are 18 T cell receptor beta chains from one specimen sequenced in a study of OX40 agonist ivuxolimab in advanced cancers. The library was generated by the immunoSEQ multiplex PCR assay. TCRdb obtained this table from immuneACCESS and retained in-frame rearrangements with V and J assigned. These tables miss some clones; where compared with another copy, unresolved V genes account for less than half of the shortfall, and the remainder is unexplained. The sample includes tens of thousands of clones, with 86% observed a single time. Roughly 1.3% of the sample is held by the ten biggest clonotypes. This specimen consisted of CD4+ or CD8+ T cells sorted from blood, obtained in a trial of the OX40 agonist ivuxolimab. These receptor sequences come from an adult with an advanced solid tumor such as melanoma, head and neck, liver or kidney cancer.

The chain employs TRBV7-9 and TRBJ2-5, with D perhaps TRBD1 or TRBD2 (5 bases each). Germline CDR1 reads SEHNR; CDR2 reads FQNEAQ (reference sequence). The CDR3 loop spans 14 amino acids. The V and J ends lost 3 bases and 4 bases respectively, with 12 bases between them. CDR3 sequence reads: CASSFSSGRETQYF. The CDR3 nucleotides read TGTGCCAGCAGCTTTTCCTCAGGGAGAGAGACCCAGTACTTC.

V and J are TRBV6-1 and TRBJ2-1; 11 nucleotides align to TRBD1. The CDR3 length is 13 residues. Per germline, CDR1 MNHNS and CDR2 SASEGT. J lost 7 bases, V lost 6 bases, and 2 bases had no gene match. The CDR3 is CASRDRGRNEQFF. The CDR3 nucleotides read TGTGCCAGCAGGGACAGGGGGCGGAATGAGCAGTTCTTC.

The table lists this clone with a few counts. The chain employs TRBV27 and TRBJ2-2; the D is unclear. V was trimmed by 2 bases and J by 5 bases, leaving 9 bases between them. The germline CDR1 and CDR2 sequences are MNHEY and SMNVEV (reference sequence). The CDR3 has 14 amino acids. This CDR3 is CASSLRQLTGELFF. The CDR3 DNA is TGTGCCAGCAGTTTACGGCAATTAACCGGGGAGCTGTTTTTT.

The chain is built from TRBV6-1 and TRBJ2-7; D may be TRBD1 (5 bases). This CDR3 spans 15 amino acids. Germline CDR1 reads MNHNS; CDR2 reads SASEGT. V lost 6 bases and J lost 0, with 15 bases in between. The CDR3 DNA reads as TGTGCCAGCAGCCCGACAGTGAGCGCCTCCTACGAGCAGTACTTC. Amino acid sequence: CASSPTVSASYEQYF.

J is TRBJ1-5 and V is TRBV18; tentative D call: TRBD1 (5 bases). CDR1 KGHSH and CDR2 LQKENI come from the germline V gene. The V gene lost 4 bases and the J gene lost 9 bases, with 16 bases spanning the gap. The CDR3 extends over 14 amino acids. CDR3 residues: CASSRGERNMPQHF. In DNA, the CDR3 is TGTGCCAGCTCACGGGGGGAGCGTAATATGCCCCAGCATTTT.

This chain uses TRBV7-9 with TRBJ2-4; D is possibly TRBD1 or TRBD2 (5 bases each). The CDR3 covers 16 residues. Trimming removed 5 bases at V and 0 bases at J, with 14 bases between. From germline, CDR1 is SEHNR and CDR2 FQNEAQ (reference sequence). The CDR3 protein is CASSMGRMLAKNIQYF. For the CDR3, the DNA is TGTGCCAGCAGCATGGGACGTATGCTAGCCAAAAACATTCAGTACTTC. The full variable domain, completed using reference TRBV7-9 and TRBJ2-4, is DTGVSQNPRHKITKRGQNVTFRCDPISEHNRLYWYRQTLGQGPEFLTYFQNEAQLEKSRLLSDRFSAERPKGSFSTLEIQRTEQGDSAMYLCASSMGRMLAKNIQYFGAGTRLSVL.

The rearrangement uses TRBV6-5 and TRBJ1-5; D is uncertain. The CDR3 is 13 residues long. V gave up 6 bases and J gave up 2 bases, with 8 bases separating them. CDR1 MNHEY and CDR2 SVGAGI come from the germline V gene. CDR3 nucleotides: TGTGCCAGCAGAGTGACTGGCAATCAGCCCCAGCATTTT. Encoded protein: CASRVTGNQPQHF.

The chain is built from TRBV5-6 and TRBJ1-1; no definite D call. This CDR3 has 16 amino acids. Per the germline V gene, CDR1 is SGHDT and CDR2 is YYEEEE. V gave up 3 bases and J gave up 2 bases, with 17 bases separating them. CDR3 sequence: CASSYRPERSNTEAFF. CDR3 bases: TGTGCCAGCAGCTATAGGCCCGAGAGGAGCAACACTGAAGCTTTCTTT. Complete variable domain (other parts from reference TRBV5-6 and TRBJ1-1): DAGVTQSPTHLIKTRGQQVTLRCSPKSGHDTVSWYQQALGQGPQFIFQYYEEEERQRGNFPDRFSGHQFPNYSSELNVNALLLGDSALYLCASSYRPERSNTEAFFGQGTRLTVV.

V is TRBV19 and J is TRBJ2-6; 8 bases match TRBD1. This CDR3 has 18 amino acids. V was clipped by 7 bases and J by 1 base; unmatched bases: 12. The germline V gene encodes CDR1 LNHDA and CDR2 SQIVND (reference sequence). The CDR3 DNA follows: TGTGCCAGTACCCCCGGCCAGGGGGCTCCTTCTGGGGCCAACGTCCTGACTTTC. This sequence encodes CASTPGQGAPSGANVLTF.

The chain uses TRBV2 and TRBJ2-2, with TRBD1 matching 7 bases. CDR1 and CDR2 from the germline V gene are SNHLY and FYNNEI. V gave up 7 bases and J gave up 4 bases; unmatched junction bases: 12. The CDR3 consists of 16 residues. The CDR3 is CASIGFDRVVTGELFF. The CDR3 DNA sequence: TGTGCCAGCATCGGGTTCGACAGGGTGGTCACCGGGGAGCTGTTTTTT. Full variable domain (missing parts from reference TRBV2 and TRBJ2-2): EPEVTQTPSHQVTQMGQEVILRCVPISNHLYFYWYRQILGQKVEFLVSFYNNEISEKSEIFDDQFSVERPDGSNFTLKIRSTKLEDSAMYFCASIGFDRVVTGELFFGEGSRLTVL.

This chain links TRBV5-1 with TRBJ1-4; D is unclear. Deletions cut 4 bases from V and 0 bases from J, with 7 bases between. Germline assignment: CDR1 SGHRS and CDR2 YFSETQ. The CDR3 is 14 residues long. CDR3 nucleotides: TGCGCCAGCAGCCCAGGAGCAACTAATGAAAAACTGTTTTTT. Its translation is CASSPGATNEKLFF. Looking up the rest from reference TRBV5-1 and TRBJ1-4 gives the full variable domain: KAGVTQTPRYLIKTRGQQVTLSCSPISGHRSVSWYQQTPGQGLQFLFEYFSETQRNKGNFPGRFSGRQFSNSRSEMNVSTLELGDSALYLCASSPGATNEKLFFGSGTQLSVL.

The chain uses TRBV9 and TRBJ1-6, with D perhaps TRBD1 (6 bases). Germline V lookup: CDR1 SGDLS, CDR2 YYNGEE. The CDR3 extends over 16 amino acids. V was shortened by 3 bases and J by 7 bases, with 17 bases between the two germline ends. The chain's CDR3 is CASSDRSGARNSPLHF. The CDR3 DNA reads TGTGCCAGCAGCGATCGATCAGGGGCCCGGAATTCACCCCTCCACTTT.

The rearrangement joins TRBV11-2 to TRBJ1-6; D gene uncertain. The germline gives CDR1 SGHAT, CDR2 FQNNGV. The ends were cut back, 1 base at V and 9 bases at J, with 4 bases in the middle. The CDR3 sequence is 12 residues long. CDR3 nucleotide sequence: TGTGCCAGCAGCTTAGCGGGTTCACCCCTCCACTTT. It translates to CASSLAGSPLHF.

The chain employs TRBV7-9 and TRBJ1-5; a weak D match, TRBD1 (6 bases). Germline V gene sequence: CDR1 SEHNR, CDR2 FQNEAQ (reference sequence). The CDR3 contains 15 residues. The V end lost 7 bases, the J end lost 4 bases, and 17 bases lay between the germline ends. The CDR3 nucleotides are TGTGCCAGCAACCAAGGGGGAGAATATAATCAGCCCCAGCATTTT. Translation: CASNQGGEYNQPQHF.

The chain links TRBV5-1 to TRBJ2-5, with D possibly called TRBD1 or TRBD2 (6 bases each). This CDR3 region has 15 residues. Trimming took off 4 bases at V and 5 bases at J, with 18 bases between the two ends. Germline V gene sequence: CDR1 SGHRS, CDR2 YFSETQ. This CDR3 is CASSASPVGGETQYF. CDR3 nucleotides: TGCGCCAGCAGCGCCTCACCCGTAGGGGGGGAGACCCAGTACTTC.

The rearrangement links TRBV5-1 to TRBJ2-1; no reliable D call. Germline V gene sequence: CDR1 SGHRS, CDR2 YFSETQ. Deletions cut 0 bases from V and 3 bases from J, with 7 bases between. This CDR3 region has 14 residues. CDR3 residues: CASSLAAGYNEQFF. The CDR3 DNA reads as TGCGCCAGCAGCTTGGCCGCCGGCTACAATGAGCAGTTCTTC. Variable domain in full (rest from reference TRBV5-1 and TRBJ2-1): KAGVTQTPRYLIKTRGQQVTLSCSPISGHRSVSWYQQTPGQGLQFLFEYFSETQRNKGNFPGRFSGRQFSNSRSEMNVSTLELGDSALYLCASSLAAGYNEQFFGPGTRLTVL.

The V call is TRBV29-1, the J call TRBJ2-1, with 9 bases aligning to TRBD1. The CDR3 is made up of 16 amino acids. The J segment lost 6 bases and the V segment lost 6 bases, leaving 15 bases of the junction unmatched. In germline, CDR1 is SQVTM, CDR2 ANQGSEA. CDR3 sequence: CSVRDSGTGKGNEQFF. The CDR3 DNA reads TGCAGCGTCCGAGACTCCGGGACAGGGAAGGGCAATGAGCAGTTCTTC.

The genes are TRBV7-2 and TRBJ1-5; TRBD1 is a possible D gene (5 bases). CDR1 and CDR2 from the germline V gene are SGHTA and FQGNSA. With 1 base removed from V and 6 bases from J, the gap between germline ends came to 10 bases. The CDR3 is made up of 14 amino acids. CDR3 in DNA: TGTGCCAGCAGCTTAGGAGGTGGGGGTCAGCCCCAGCATTTT. Amino acids: CASSLGGGGQPQHF.